These 18 T cell receptor beta chains share one sample of origin, sequenced in a study of Ad26.COV2.S vaccination and SARS-CoV-2 variants. Sequencing was performed with immunoSEQ multiplex PCR; in TCRdb, only in-frame clones are kept and a portion is missing. This table has hundreds of thousands of clones, 80% to 90% appearing once. Specified treatment: over 15 received Ad26.COV2.S at low or high dose, single or two shots; about 5 received placebo; per-sample allocation not given. Following the first vaccine or placebo injection, samples were taken on day 63. The specimen comprised peripheral blood, sampled in a trial of Ad26.COV2.S vaccine versus placebo. Receptor source: a person between 18 and 65 years old who received the Ad26.COV2.S COVID-19 vaccine or a placebo.

The rearrangement links TRBV11-2 to TRBJ2-1; no firm D call. The CDR3 runs to 16 residues. The V end was cut by 3 bases, the J end by 1 base, with 13 bases between. CDR1 is SGHAT and CDR2 is FQNNGV in the germline V gene. As DNA, the CDR3 is TGTGCCAGCAGCTTTGGGCCAGACATATCCTACAATGAGCAGTTCTTC. Its protein is CASSFGPDISYNEQFF. Variable domain in full (rest from reference TRBV11-2 and TRBJ2-1): EAGVAQSPRYKIIEKRQSVAFWCNPISGHATLYWYQQILGQGPKLLIQFQNNGVVDDSQLPKDRFSAERLKGVDSTLKIQPAKLEDSAVYLCASSFGPDISYNEQFFGPGTRLTVL.

The chain links TRBV7-2 to TRBJ1-2; D may be TRBD1 (5 bases). Germline CDR1 SGHTA, CDR2 FQGNSA. The CDR3 has 14 residues. V gave up 2 bases and J gave up 5 bases, with 12 bases separating them. CDR3 DNA: TGTGCCAGCAGCTTAAGGCAGGGCGCTTATGGCTACACCTTC. This encodes CASSLRQGAYGYTF.

The chain combines TRBV11-2 with TRBJ2-2, with a possible D match to TRBD2 (5 bases). Trimming removed 8 bases at V and 4 bases at J, with 11 bases between. Per the germline V gene, CDR1 is SGHAT and CDR2 is FQNNGV. This CDR3 comprises 13 residues. The chain's CDR3 is CASVWAGTGELFF. Here the CDR3 DNA reads TGTGCCAGCGTCTGGGCGGGCACCGGGGAGCTGTTTTTT.

The table lists this clone with a count of one. The V gene is TRBV9, the J gene TRBJ1-1; perhaps TRBD1 as D (6 bases). The CDR3 spans 12 residues. The V gene lost 7 bases and the J gene lost 5 bases, with 12 bases spanning the gap. The V gene's germline CDR1 is SGDLS and CDR2 YYNGEE. CDR3 in amino acids: CASSGVRTEAFF. The CDR3 bases are TGTGCCAGCTCAGGGGTGAGAACTGAAGCTTTCTTT.

This chain connects TRBV28 to TRBJ2-4; 12 bases are a match to TRBD2. This CDR3 has 17 residues. CDR1 and CDR2 from the germline V gene are MDHEN and SYDVKM. Trimming cost V 7 bases and J 0 bases; bases outside gene matches: 7. The CDR3 sequence is CASTGLAGILAKNIQYF. The CDR3 DNA follows: TGTGCCAGCACTGGACTAGCGGGGATTCTAGCCAAAAACATTCAGTACTTC.

The J gene is TRBJ2-7, the V gene TRBV6-5; D is unresolved. Looked up from germline, CDR1 is MNHEY and CDR2 is SVGAGI. The CDR3 contains 12 residues. CDR3 sequence: CAGNDPSYEQYF. DNA of the CDR3: TGTGCAGGAAACGACCCCTCCTACGAGCAGTACTTC.

V usage is TRBV5-1 and J usage is TRBJ1-2, with a weak D call TRBD1 (5 bases). The V end was cut by 6 bases, the J end by 4 bases, with 16 bases between. CDR1 is SGHRS, CDR2 YFSETQ, per germline. The CDR3 has 14 residues. CDR3: CASNGGTSFYGYTF. DNA of the CDR3: TGCGCCAGCAATGGGGGGACCTCCTTCTATGGCTACACCTTC.

The chain joins TRBV5-8 to TRBJ1-2; no clear D gene. Between the trimmed V and J ends, which lost 5 bases and 7 bases, there was a span of 12 bases. Germline loops: CDR1 SGHTS, CDR2 YDEGEE. This CDR3 has 12 amino acids. DNA for the CDR3: TGTGCCAGCAGATTGTCGGATGCTGGCTACACCTTC. Translating gives CASRLSDAGYTF.

The rearrangement links TRBV7-3 to TRBJ1-6; tentatively, D is TRBD1 (6 bases). This CDR3 spans 14 amino acids. V was shortened by 2 bases and J by 5 bases, with 7 bases between the two germline ends. The germline CDR1 and CDR2 sequences are SGHTA and FQGTGA. CDR3: CASSLRGHNSPLHF. The DNA of the CDR3 is TGTGCCAGCAGCTTACGGGGGCATAATTCACCCCTCCACTTT.

This sequence joins TRBV5-1 and TRBJ2-3; D may be TRBD1 (6 bases). The ends were cut back, 1 base at V and 4 bases at J, with 19 bases in the middle. CDR3 length equals 17 residues. Germline lookup yields CDR1 SGHRS and CDR2 YFSETQ. CDR3 coding DNA: TGCGCCAGCAGCTTGAGGTGGGCAGGGGTTGTGGCAGATACGCAGTATTTT. Translating it yields CASSLRWAGVVADTQYF.

The J gene is TRBJ1-2, the V gene TRBV12-3 or TRBV12-4; the D is unclear. V gave up 6 bases and J gave up 4 bases, with 9 bases separating them. There are 12 residues in the CDR3. The CDR3 DNA reads TGTGCCAGCAGGGCGGACCCCTATGGCTACACCTTC. It encodes CASRADPYGYTF.

This chain joins TRBV5-4 and TRBJ1-1; 7 nucleotides align to TRBD1. Losses at the gene ends were 5 bases for V and 4 bases for J; bases not matched to a gene: 8. The CDR3 length is 14 residues. CDR1 is SGHNT and CDR2 is YYREEE in the germline V gene (reference sequence). CDR3 region: CASSPIGGRTEAFF. The CDR3 bases are TGTGCCAGCAGTCCTATAGGGGGCCGCACTGAAGCTTTCTTT. The variable domain in full, completed from reference TRBV5-4 and TRBJ1-1, reads ETGVTQSPTHLIKTRGQQVTLRCSSQSGHNTVSWYQQALGQGPQFIFQYYREEENGRGNFPPRFSGLQFPNYSSELNVNALELDDSALYLCASSPIGGRTEAFFGQGTRLTVV.

The chain joins TRBV7-9 to TRBJ1-2; a possible D gene is TRBD1 (5 bases). CDR1 is SEHNR, CDR2 FQNEAQ, per germline (reference sequence). Between the trimmed V and J ends, which lost 5 bases and 0 bases, there was a span of 13 bases. CDR3 length equals 15 residues. CDR3 residues: CASSGTPRANYGYTF. As DNA, the CDR3 is TGTGCCAGCAGCGGGACCCCCCGAGCTAACTATGGCTACACCTTC.

The V gene is TRBV4-1, the J gene TRBJ1-5; TRBD1 is a possible D gene (6 bases). The CDR3 consists of 15 residues. The V gene lost 0 bases and the J gene lost 6 bases, with 12 bases spanning the gap. Germline loops: CDR1 MGHRA, CDR2 YSYEKL. This CDR3 is CASSQEPQGIQPQHF. In nucleotides, the CDR3 is TGCGCCAGCAGCCAAGAGCCGCAGGGGATTCAGCCCCAGCATTTT.

This rearrangement joins TRBV19 to TRBJ2-5; D possibly uses TRBD1 or TRBD2 (5 bases each). Trimming pared 5 bases from V and 2 bases from J, leaving 9 bases between. Germline CDR1 and CDR2: LNHDA and SQIVND (reference sequence). This CDR3 is 13 amino acids long. The CDR3 loop reads CASSRDRQETQYF. The CDR3 DNA reads as TGTGCCAGTAGTCGGGACCGACAAGAGACCCAGTACTTC.

J is TRBJ1-5 and V is TRBV18; D is unclear. The CDR3 is made up of 15 amino acids. Germline CDR1 reads KGHSH; CDR2 reads LQKENI. V lost 3 bases to trimming and J lost 9 bases, with 18 bases between them. The CDR3 DNA sequence: TGTGCCAGCTCACCGAAGACCCAAGGGTATGGGCCCCAGCATTTT. Its protein product is CASSPKTQGYGPQHF.

The V call is TRBV27, the J call TRBJ1-6, with 7 bases matching TRBD1. The CDR3 is made up of 14 amino acids. In germline, CDR1 is MNHEY, CDR2 SMNVEV (reference sequence). With 3 bases clipped from V and 8 bases from J, the junction kept 4 bases outside the gene matches. CDR3 coding DNA: TGTGCCAGCAGTTTCCGACAGGGCTATTCACCCCTCCACTTT. Translation gives CASSFRQGYSPLHF.

CDR3 sequence: CASGTSGGYNEQFF. Written as DNA, the CDR3 is TGTGCTAGTGGTACTAGCGGGGGTTACAATGAGCAGTTCTTC. This chain uses TRBV12-5 with TRBJ2-1, with 11 bases identical to TRBD2. CDR3 length: 14 residues. The V gene's germline CDR1 is LGHNT and CDR2 FRNRAP. J lost 4 bases, V lost 5 bases, and 1 base had no gene match.